This T cell receptor beta chain was profiled in a study of blood T cells in healthy people across ages. At the level of the study: When template switching was applied, about one barcoded beta molecule was captured per two T cells. Notes on the study in general: Age showed a roughly linear inverse relationship with TCR beta diversity per million T cells.

With a J-beta primer mix and a sample-barcoded 5' primer, a second PCR ran roughly 7 to 11 cycles. A template-switch adaptor containing 12 random nucleotides labeled each cDNA molecule. TCRdb reanalysed the 5' RACE reads using MiXCR and keeps one entry per CDR3 protein. The sample lists approximately 830,000 distinct CDR3 sequences, about 62% seen once, with around a quarter in the top ten. RNA extraction gave at least 5.5 micrograms of total RNA per sample. This clonotype was seen a handful of times. Its antigen is unidentified. CDR1 is DFQATT and CDR2 is SNEGSKA in the germline V gene (reference sequence). The CDR3 spans 14 residues.

This sequence was found in a man younger than 45 in good health. Source material: blood. The genes are TRBV20-1 and TRBJ2-3; TRBD2 matches 9 bases. Here the CDR3 reads CTAPRGGRSDTQYF. The CDR3 nucleotides read TGCACCGCCCCGCGGGGGGGCCGGTCAGATACGCAGTATTTT.